This T cell receptor beta chain is drawn from a study of shared clonotypes between healthy human individuals. Trimming shortened V by 5 bases and J by 1 base, and 17 bases separated the two germline ends. CDR3 length: 16 amino acids. From germline, CDR1 is ENHRY and CDR2 SYGVKD. The protocol was immunoSEQ multiplex PCR, while the TCRdb copy is restricted to in-frame clones and leaves out a portion. The sample records 950,000 to 1,100,000 clones, around 75% being singletons. The sequencing input was memory CD4+ T cells sorted from blood. Subset specified: CD45RA-negative fraction. The source is a young man in good health. The chain joins TRBV10-3 to TRBJ1-1, with D uncertain. This CDR3 is CAISHLQGEGNTEAFF. Written as DNA, the CDR3 is TGTGCCATCAGTCACCTACAAGGCGAGGGGAACACTGAAGCTTTCTTT.